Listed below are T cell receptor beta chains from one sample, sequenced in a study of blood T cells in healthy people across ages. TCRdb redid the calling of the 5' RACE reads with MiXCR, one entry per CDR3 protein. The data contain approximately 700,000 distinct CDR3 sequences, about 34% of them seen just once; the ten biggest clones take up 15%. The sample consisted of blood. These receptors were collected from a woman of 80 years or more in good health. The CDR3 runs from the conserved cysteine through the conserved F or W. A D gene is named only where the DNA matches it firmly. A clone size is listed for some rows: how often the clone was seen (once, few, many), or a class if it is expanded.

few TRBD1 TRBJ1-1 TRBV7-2 CASSPTVGRGMNTEAFF TGTGCCAGCAGCCCCACAGTGGGCAGGGGGATGAACACTGAAGCTTTCTTT
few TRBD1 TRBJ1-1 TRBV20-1 CSARVMYRGDTEAFF TGCAGTGCTAGAGTGATGTACAGGGGAGACACTGAAGCTTTCTTT
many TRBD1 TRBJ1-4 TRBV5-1 CASSPRRDRAEKLFF TGCGCCAGCAGCCCCCGCCGGGACAGGGCTGAAAAACTGTTTTTT
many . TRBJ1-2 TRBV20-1 CSARDSPGAYGYTF TGCAGTGCTAGAGATAGTCCAGGGGCCTATGGCTACACCTTC
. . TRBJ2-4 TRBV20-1 CSATLTGYKNIQYF TGCAGTGCGACCTTAACGGGGTACAAAAACATTCAGTACTTC
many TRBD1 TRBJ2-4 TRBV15 CATSRDRWQGANIQYF TGTGCCACCAGCAGAGACCGGTGGCAGGGGGCAAACATTCAGTACTTC
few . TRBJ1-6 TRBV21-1 CASSIAPRFVYNSPPHF TGTGCCAGCAGCATCGCCCCCCGATTCGTCTATAATTCACCCCCCCACTTT
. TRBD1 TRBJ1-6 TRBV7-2 CASSSPDRVDSPLHF TGTGCCAGCAGCTCCCCGGACAGGGTTGATTCACCCCTCCACTTT
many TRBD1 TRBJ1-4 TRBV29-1 CSVGQGAEKLFF TGCAGCGTCGGACAGGGGGCTGAGAAACTGTTTTTT
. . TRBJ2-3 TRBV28 CASSRTPDTRYF TGTGCCAGCAGTCGGACACCAGATACGCGGTATTTT
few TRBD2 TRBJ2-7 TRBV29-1 CSVRRGETYEQYF TGCAGCGTTCGACGGGGGGAAACCTACGAGCAGTACTTC
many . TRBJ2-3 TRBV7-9 CASSLVSDGGRTQYF TGTGCCAGCAGCTTAGTTAGTGACGGTGGGAGGACGCAGTATTTT
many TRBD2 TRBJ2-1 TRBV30 CAWSVWGEGFF TGTGCCTGGAGTGTGTGGGGGGAGGGGTTCTTC
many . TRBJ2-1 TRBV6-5 CASSRTVSYNEQFF TGTGCCAGCAGTCGGACGGTCTCCTACAATGAGCAGTTCTTC
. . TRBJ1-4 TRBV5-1 CASSLAPGTFGEKLFF TGCGCCAGCAGCTTGGCCCCCGGGACATTCGGTGAAAAACTGTTTTTT
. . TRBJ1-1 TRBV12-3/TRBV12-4 CASSPEIYTVSTEAFF TGTGCCAGCAGTCCCGAGATCTATACAGTCAGCACTGAAGCTTTCTTT
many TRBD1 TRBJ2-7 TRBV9 CASSVGTGSSSYEQYF TGTGCCAGCAGCGTCGGGACAGGATCAAGCTCCTACGAGCAGTACTTC
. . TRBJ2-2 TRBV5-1 CASSWKDSYTGELFF TGCGCCAGCAGCTGGAAGGACAGCTACACCGGGGAGCTGTTTTTT
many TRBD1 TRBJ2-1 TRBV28 CASRPTGHAYNEQFF TGTGCCAGCAGGCCGACAGGGCACGCCTACAATGAGCAGTTCTTC
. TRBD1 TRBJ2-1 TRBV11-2 CASSLDRGMYNEQFF TGTGCCAGCAGTCTAGACAGGGGGATGTACAATGAGCAGTTCTTC
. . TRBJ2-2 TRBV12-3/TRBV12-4 CASSLHGGPGELFF TGCGCCAGCAGTTTGCACGGGGGGCCCGGGGAGCTGTTTTTT
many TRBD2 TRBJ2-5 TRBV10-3 CAISAPSGGLQETQYF TGTGCCATCAGTGCCCCCAGCGGGGGGCTCCAAGAGACCCAGTACTTC